These T cell receptor beta chains were read from a single sample in a study of blood T cell repertoires in COVID-19. Using immunoSEQ multiplex PCR, the repertoire was profiled, and TCRdb retains in-frame clones only, with some absent. The sample has more than 100,000 clones, roughly 79% seen once. The sequencing input was peripheral blood. These receptors were taken from a man between 65 and 79 years old with acute or convalescent COVID-19. The conserved cysteine and the conserved F or W are not part of the CDR3 here.

J: TRBJ1-2
V: TRBV7-2
length: 13
CDR3: ASSPDRVANYGYT

J: TRBJ1-1
V: TRBV29-1
length: 12
CDR3: SARDRDVNTEAF

J: TRBJ1-1
V: TRBV7-8
length: 13
CDR3: ASSQGQGRTTEAF

J: TRBJ2-4
V: TRBV19
length: 14
CDR3: ASTGPGVRGKNIQY

J: TRBJ1-6
V: TRBV9
length: 14
CDR3: ASSVGGSSYNSPLH

J: TRBJ1-1
V: TRBV6-5
length: 12
CDR3: ASSYARVNTEAF

J: TRBJ2-1
V: TRBV6-5
length: 13
CDR3: ATRLAGQGHNEQF

J: TRBJ2-1
V: TRBV7-3
length: 10
CDR3: ASSTGQGKQF

J: TRBJ1-2
V: TRBV5-1
length: 12
CDR3: ASSLEWDRGRLT

J: TRBJ1-1
V: TRBV6-1
length: 10
CDR3: ASSEVDSEAF

J: TRBJ1-3
V: TRBV4-2
length: 15
CDR3: ASSPEPQGAPGNTIY

J: TRBJ2-4
V: TRBV5-5
length: 13
CDR3: ASSGTQERKNIQY

J: TRBJ1-1
V: TRBV10-3
length: 12
CDR3: AISGTGKNTEAF

J: TRBJ2-5
V: TRBV5-5
length: 14
CDR3: ASSLDGGRGQETQY

J: TRBJ2-2
V: TRBV7-2
length: 12
CDR3: ASSPTRDTGELF

J: TRBJ2-3
V: TRBV29-1
length: 10
CDR3: SPWTGTDTQY

J: TRBJ2-3
V: TRBV7-2
length: 13
CDR3: ASSPLAGDQDTQY

J: TRBJ1-4
V: TRBV5-1
length: 14
CDR3: ASSLEGATTNEKLF